The entry that follows covers one T cell receptor beta chain sequence. What it binds is not known. Germline CDR1 and CDR2: MNHNS and SASEGT. The CDR3 sequence is 16 residues long. Trimming removed 7 bases at V and 6 bases at J, with 22 bases between. TCR beta CDR3 sequences were amplified from RNA transcripts. When the TCR CDR3 underwent first-round RT-PCR, the HTBI primer set was used. TCRdb re-analysed the multiplex PCR reads in MiXCR, keeping a single row per CDR3 protein. The sample has under 750,000 distinct CDR3 sequences, around 20% seen once. The data were obtained in a study of T cells in Graves' hyperthyroidism and ophthalmopathy. Study observations and caveats: Blood also held most thyroid clonotypes expanded beyond 0.001.

Preceding any ophthalmopathy symptoms, the blood sample dates from first hyperthyroidism diagnosis. This clonotype was obtained from a woman aged 50 to 60 with Graves' hyperthyroidism that later progressed to Graves' ophthalmopathy. The material sequenced was blood. The rearrangement joins TRBV6-1 to TRBJ1-3, with D maybe TRBD1 (5 bases). For the CDR3, the DNA is TGTGCCAGCACCCTCTTCTCAACCCAGGGCCAAAACACCATATATTTT. Protein: CASTLFSTQGQNTIYF.